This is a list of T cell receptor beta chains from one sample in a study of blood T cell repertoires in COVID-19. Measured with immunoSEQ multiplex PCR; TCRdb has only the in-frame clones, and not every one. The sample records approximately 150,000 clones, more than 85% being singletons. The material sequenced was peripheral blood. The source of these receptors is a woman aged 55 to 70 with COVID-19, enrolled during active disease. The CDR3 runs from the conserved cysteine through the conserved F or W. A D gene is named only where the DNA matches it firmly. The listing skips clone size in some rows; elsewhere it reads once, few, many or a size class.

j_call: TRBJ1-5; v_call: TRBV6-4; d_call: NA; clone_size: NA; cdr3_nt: TGTGCCAGCAGTGCCCGACAGTTTAGCAATCAGCCCCAGCATTTT; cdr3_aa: CASSARQFSNQPQHF
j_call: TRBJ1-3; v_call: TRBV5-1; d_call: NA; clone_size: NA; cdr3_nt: TGCGCCAGCAGCAAGACAGACGGAAACACCATATATTTT; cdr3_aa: CASSKTDGNTIYF
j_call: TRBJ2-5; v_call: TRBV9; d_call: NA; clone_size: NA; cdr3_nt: TGTGCCAGCAGCGTAGCTTTCGGGGAGACCCAGTACTTC; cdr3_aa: CASSVAFGETQYF
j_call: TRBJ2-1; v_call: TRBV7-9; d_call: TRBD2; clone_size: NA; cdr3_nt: TGTGCCAGCAGCGTCTCTAGCGGGGGGACCGACAATGAGCAGTTCTTC; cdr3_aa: CASSVSSGGTDNEQFF
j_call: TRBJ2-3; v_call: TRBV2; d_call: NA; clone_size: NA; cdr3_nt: TGTGCCAGCAGTGATAAGGGGAATCAGGCAGATACGCAGTATTTT; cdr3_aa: CASSDKGNQADTQYF
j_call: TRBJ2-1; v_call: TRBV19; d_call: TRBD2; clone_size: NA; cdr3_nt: TGTGCCAGTAGTATAGTGAGGCTAGCGGGGGAGCACAATGAGCAGTTCTTC; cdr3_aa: CASSIVRLAGEHNEQFF
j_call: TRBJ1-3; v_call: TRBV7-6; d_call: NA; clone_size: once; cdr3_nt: TGTGCCAGCAGCGTAGCCTCAGGGAAATACTCTGGAAACACCATATATTTT; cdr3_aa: CASSVASGKYSGNTIYF
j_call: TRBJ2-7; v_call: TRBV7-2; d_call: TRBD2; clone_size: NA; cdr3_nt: TGTGCCAGCAGCTCGGCGGGGGAGTACGAGCAGTACTTC; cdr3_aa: CASSSAGEYEQYF
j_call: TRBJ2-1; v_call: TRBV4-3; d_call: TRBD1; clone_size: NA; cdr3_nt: TGCGCCAGCAGCCAATCTATCCGACAGGGGGGAGATGAGCAGTTCTTC; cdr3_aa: CASSQSIRQGGDEQFF
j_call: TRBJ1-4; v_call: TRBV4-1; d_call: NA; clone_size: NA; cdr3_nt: TGCGCCAGCAGCCGCTACGGATTAGGAACCCAGGGTGGGGATGAAAAACTGTTTTTT; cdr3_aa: CASSRYGLGTQGGDEKLFF
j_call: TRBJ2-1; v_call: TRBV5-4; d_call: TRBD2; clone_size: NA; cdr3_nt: TGTGCCAGCAGTCCGAGCGGGGGGGCCTCTTACAATGAGCAGTTCTTC; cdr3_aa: CASSPSGGASYNEQFF
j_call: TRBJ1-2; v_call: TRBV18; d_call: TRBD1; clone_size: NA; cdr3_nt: TGTGCCAGCTCACCTATGGGACAGGGGAATGGCTACACCTTC; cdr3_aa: CASSPMGQGNGYTF
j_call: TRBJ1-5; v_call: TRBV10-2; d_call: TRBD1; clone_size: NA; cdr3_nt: TGCGCCAGCCGGGACGAGGGACAGTATAGCTATCAGCCCCAGCATTTT; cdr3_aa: CASRDEGQYSYQPQHF
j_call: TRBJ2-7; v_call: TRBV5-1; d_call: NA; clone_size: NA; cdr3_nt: TGCGCCAGCAGCTCTCGACAGGACTACGAGCAGTACTTC; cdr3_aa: CASSSRQDYEQYF
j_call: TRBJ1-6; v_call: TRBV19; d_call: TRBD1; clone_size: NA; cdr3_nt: TGTGCCAGTAGTCAAGGGGACAGGGGGGCTTCACCCCTCCACTTT; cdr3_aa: CASSQGDRGASPLHF
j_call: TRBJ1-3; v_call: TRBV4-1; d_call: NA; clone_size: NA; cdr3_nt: TGCGCCAGCAGCCAAGGGCAGGGGGGAAACACCATATATTTT; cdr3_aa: CASSQGQGGNTIYF
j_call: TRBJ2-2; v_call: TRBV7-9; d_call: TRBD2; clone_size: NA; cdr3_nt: TGTGCCAGCAGCTTTGCCTGGACTAGCAGGGGGGAGCTGTTTTTT; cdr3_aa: CASSFAWTSRGELFF
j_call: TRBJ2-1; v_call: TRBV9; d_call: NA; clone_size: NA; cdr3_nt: TGTGCCAGCAGCTCCAATAAGGCGGAGAGCTCCTACAATGAGCAGTTCTTC; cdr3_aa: CASSSNKAESSYNEQFF
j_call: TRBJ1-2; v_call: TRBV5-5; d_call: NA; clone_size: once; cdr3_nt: TGTGCCAGCAGCTTTTCAGGGGCGAGTGGCTACACCTTC; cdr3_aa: CASSFSGASGYTF
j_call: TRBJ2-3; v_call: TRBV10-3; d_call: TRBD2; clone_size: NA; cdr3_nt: TGTGCCACCGCTCCAGGTGGCGGGGGAACCACAGATACGCAGTATTTT; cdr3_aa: CATAPGGGGTTDTQYF
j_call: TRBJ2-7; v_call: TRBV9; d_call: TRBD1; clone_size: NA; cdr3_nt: TGTGCCAGCAGCCGACAGGGGGTTTACGAGCAGTACTTC; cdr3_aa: CASSRQGVYEQYF
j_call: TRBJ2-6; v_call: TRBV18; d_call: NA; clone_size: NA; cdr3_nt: TGTGCCAGCTCACTCACTAAGTCGGGGGCTGGGGCCAACGTCCTGACTTTC; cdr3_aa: CASSLTKSGAGANVLTF
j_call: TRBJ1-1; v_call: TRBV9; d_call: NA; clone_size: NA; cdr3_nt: TGTGCCAGCAGCGTAGATCCCAATTTGAACACTGAAGCTTTCTTT; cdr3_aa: CASSVDPNLNTEAFF
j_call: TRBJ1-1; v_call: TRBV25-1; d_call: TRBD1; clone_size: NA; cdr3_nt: TGTGCCAGCAGTGAATTGGGACAGGGCCACACTGAAGCTTTCTTT; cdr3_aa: CASSELGQGHTEAFF
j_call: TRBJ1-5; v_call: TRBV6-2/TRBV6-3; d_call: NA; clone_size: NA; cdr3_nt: TGTGCCAGCAGCGACCACAGGAGGGGTCAGCCCCAGCATTTT; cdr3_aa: CASSDHRRGQPQHF
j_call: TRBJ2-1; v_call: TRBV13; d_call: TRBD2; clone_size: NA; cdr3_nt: TGTGCCAGCAGCGCCTCTAGCGGTTACAATGAGCAGTTCTTC; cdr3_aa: CASSASSGYNEQFF
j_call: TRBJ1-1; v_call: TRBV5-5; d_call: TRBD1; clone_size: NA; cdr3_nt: TGTGCCAGCAGTCGGGACAGCATGAACACTGAAGCTTTCTTT; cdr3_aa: CASSRDSMNTEAFF
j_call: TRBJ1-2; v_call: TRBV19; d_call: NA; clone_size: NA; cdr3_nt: TGTGCCAGTAGTAACCCGGCCGGGGAGGACTATGGCTACACCTTC; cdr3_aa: CASSNPAGEDYGYTF
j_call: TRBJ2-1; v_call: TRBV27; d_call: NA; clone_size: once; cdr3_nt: TGTGCCAGCAGTTTAGCGCCGTACAGGGACTCCTACAATGAGCAGTTCTTC; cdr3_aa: CASSLAPYRDSYNEQFF
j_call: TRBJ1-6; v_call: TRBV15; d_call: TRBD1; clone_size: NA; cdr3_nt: TGTGCTCGCGTCCGGGACAGGGTGAATTCACCCCTCCACTTT; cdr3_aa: CARVRDRVNSPLHF
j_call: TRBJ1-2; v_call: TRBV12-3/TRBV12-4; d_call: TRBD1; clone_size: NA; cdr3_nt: TGTGCCAGCAGCCAGGGACAGTCCTATGGCTACACCTTC; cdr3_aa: CASSQGQSYGYTF
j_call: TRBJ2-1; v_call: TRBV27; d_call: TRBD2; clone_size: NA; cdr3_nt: TGTGCCAGCAGTTTGGCGGGACTAGCGGGGAGGTATGAGCAGTTCTTC; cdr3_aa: CASSLAGLAGRYEQFF
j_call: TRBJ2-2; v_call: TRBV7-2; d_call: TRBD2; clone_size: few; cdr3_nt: TGTGCCAGCAGCTTCGGACTAGCGGGGGTTACCGGGGAGCTGTTTTTT; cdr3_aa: CASSFGLAGVTGELFF
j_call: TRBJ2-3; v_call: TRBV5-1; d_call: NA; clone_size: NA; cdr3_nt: TGCGCCAGCGCCCAGGGGACGGCGTCCTACACAGATACGCAGTATTTT; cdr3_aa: CASAQGTASYTDTQYF
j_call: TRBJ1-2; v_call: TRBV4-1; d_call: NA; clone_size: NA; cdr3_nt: TGCGCCAGCAGCCAACCAGGGATCAACTATGGCTACACCTTC; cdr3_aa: CASSQPGINYGYTF
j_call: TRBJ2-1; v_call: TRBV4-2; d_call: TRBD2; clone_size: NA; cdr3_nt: TGTGCCAGCAGCCAAGATGCGACTAGCGGGGGGCTTGAGCAGTTCTTC; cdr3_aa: CASSQDATSGGLEQFF
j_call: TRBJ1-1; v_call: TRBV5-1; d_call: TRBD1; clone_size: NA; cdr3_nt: TGCGCCAGCAGCGTCGGGACAGGGGAGTGGACTGAAGCTTTCTTT; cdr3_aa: CASSVGTGEWTEAFF
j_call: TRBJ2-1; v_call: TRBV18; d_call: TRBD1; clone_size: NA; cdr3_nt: TGTGCCAGCTCAGAAGGACAGGGGGTATACAATGAGCAGTTCTTC; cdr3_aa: CASSEGQGVYNEQFF
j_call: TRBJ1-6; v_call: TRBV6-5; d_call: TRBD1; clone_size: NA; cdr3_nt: TGTGCCAGCAGTTACACCGGACAGGGGGGATCACCCCTCCACTTT; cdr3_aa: CASSYTGQGGSPLHF
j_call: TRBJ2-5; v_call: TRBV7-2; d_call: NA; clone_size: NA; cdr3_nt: TGTGCCAGCAGCTCCGGGCTAGCGACAGAGACCCAGTACTTC; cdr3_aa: CASSSGLATETQYF
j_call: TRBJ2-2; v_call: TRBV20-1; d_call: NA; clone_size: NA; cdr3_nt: TGCAGTGCTAGTTGGGCGGGGGCCCGCAACACCGGGGAGCTGTTTTTT; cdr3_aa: CSASWAGARNTGELFF
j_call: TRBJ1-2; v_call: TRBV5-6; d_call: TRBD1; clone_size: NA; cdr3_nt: TGTGCCAGCAGCTTGGGGACAGGGTACGTTATGGTCTATGGCTACACCTTC; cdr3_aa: CASSLGTGYVMVYGYTF
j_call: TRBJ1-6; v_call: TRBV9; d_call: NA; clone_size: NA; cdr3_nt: TGTGCCAGCAGCGTAGGCAGGGATAATTCACCCCTCCACTTT; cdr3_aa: CASSVGRDNSPLHF
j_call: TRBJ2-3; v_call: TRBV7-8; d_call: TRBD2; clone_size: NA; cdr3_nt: TGTGCCAGCACCGGAATTGCCCGGGCTAGCGGGGGCCCTCGGGGCACAGATACGCAGTATTTT; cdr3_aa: CASTGIARASGGPRGTDTQYF
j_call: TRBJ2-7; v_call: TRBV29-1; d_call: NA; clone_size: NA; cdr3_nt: TGCAGCGTTACCGGGAATGGGGGGTACGAGCAGTACTTC; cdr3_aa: CSVTGNGGYEQYF
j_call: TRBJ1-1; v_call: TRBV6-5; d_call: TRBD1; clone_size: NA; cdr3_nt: TGTGCCAGCAGTTACTCCGTAGACAGGGGCACTGAAGCTTTCTTT; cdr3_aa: CASSYSVDRGTEAFF
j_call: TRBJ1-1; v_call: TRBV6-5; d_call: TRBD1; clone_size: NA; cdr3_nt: TGTGCCAGCAGTTACCTAAGGACAGGAGGAGCTGAAGCTTTCTTT; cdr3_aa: CASSYLRTGGAEAFF
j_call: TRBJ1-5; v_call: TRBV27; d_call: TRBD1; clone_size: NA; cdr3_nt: TGTGCCAGCAGCTCGGACAGGGGGAGCAATCAGCCCCAGCATTTT; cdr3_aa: CASSSDRGSNQPQHF
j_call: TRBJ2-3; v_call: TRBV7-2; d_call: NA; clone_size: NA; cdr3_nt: TGTGCCAGCAGCTTAGCGGCGAGCGGTGGCGGCCTGCGGGCTACGCAGTATTTT; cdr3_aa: CASSLAASGGGLRATQYF
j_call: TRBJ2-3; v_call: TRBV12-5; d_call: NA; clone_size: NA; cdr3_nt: TGTGCTAGTGGTCCCCTACATACGCAGTATTTT; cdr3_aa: CASGPLHTQYF
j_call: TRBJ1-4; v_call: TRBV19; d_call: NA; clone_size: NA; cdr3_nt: TGTGCCAGTAGTATTGGTGCAGGGTCTTTCGGAAAACTGTTTTTT; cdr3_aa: CASSIGAGSFGKLFF
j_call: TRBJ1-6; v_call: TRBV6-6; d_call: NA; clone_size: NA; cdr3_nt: TGTGCCAGCAGCCGACAAACCTATAATTCACCCCTCCACTTT; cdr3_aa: CASSRQTYNSPLHF
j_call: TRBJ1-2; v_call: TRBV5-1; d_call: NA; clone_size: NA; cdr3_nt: TGCGCCAGCAGCTTCGGGACACATCGGGCATCGGATGGCTACACCTTC; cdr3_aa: CASSFGTHRASDGYTF
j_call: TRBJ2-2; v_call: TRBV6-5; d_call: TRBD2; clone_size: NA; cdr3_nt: TGTGCCAGCACACGGGTAGGGGAGGGCGGGGAGCTGTTTTTT; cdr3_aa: CASTRVGEGGELFF
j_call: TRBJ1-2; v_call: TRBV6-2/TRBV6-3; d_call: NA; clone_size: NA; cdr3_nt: TGTGCCAGCAGTTACTCGAGGCCAAGGACAGCTAACTATGGCTACACCTTC; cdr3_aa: CASSYSRPRTANYGYTF
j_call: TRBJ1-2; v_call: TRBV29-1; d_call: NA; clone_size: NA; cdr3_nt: TGCAGCGTTGAAACCCCGAGACGCGAGCGGGGAGTATTCTATGGCTACACCTTC; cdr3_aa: CSVETPRRERGVFYGYTF
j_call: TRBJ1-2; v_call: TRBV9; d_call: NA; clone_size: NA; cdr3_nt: TGTGCCAGCAGCGTAGAGTGGCAGGGAAGGGGCTACACCTTC; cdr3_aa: CASSVEWQGRGYTF
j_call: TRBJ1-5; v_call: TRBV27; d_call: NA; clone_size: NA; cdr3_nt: TGTGCCAGCAGCTCCGGGGGGGGATACGGTGAACCCCAGCATTTT; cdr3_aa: CASSSGGGYGEPQHF